The 17 T cell receptor beta chains below all came from one sample that was sequenced in a study of CD8 T cells in Susac syndrome. Reverse transcription used about 0.45 to 1 ug RNA and random hexamers. MiXCR was run by TCRdb on the immunoSEQ multiplex PCR reads, yielding one entry per CDR3 protein. Of around 80,000 distinct CDR3 sequences detected, 93% appear once; the ten largest clones hold 0.4% to 0.55%. The sequenced sample consisted of CD8+ T cells from PBMCs. These receptor sequences come from a human donor with Susac syndrome.

The chain combines TRBV29-1 with TRBJ1-4; D is unclear. The CDR3 spans 11 residues. CDR1 SQVTM and CDR2 ANQGSEA come from the germline V gene. V was cut by 5 bases and J by 7 bases, with 8 bases left in between. This chain's CDR3 is CSVQIVEKLFF. CDR3 coding DNA: TGCAGCGTTCAAATTGTTGAAAAACTGTTTTTT.

V is TRBV14 and J is TRBJ1-4; 7 bases map to TRBD1. This CDR3 is 15 amino acids long. V was clipped by 4 bases and J by 5 bases; unmatched bases: 7. Looked up from germline, CDR1 is SGHDN and CDR2 is FVKESK. The CDR3 region has the DNA TGTGCCAGCAGCCTGTTTGGGACAGAGAATGAAAAACTGTTTTTT. It yields the protein CASSLFGTENEKLFF.

This chain connects TRBV19 to TRBJ1-5, with D possibly TRBD1 on 5 matching bases. Per germline, CDR1 LNHDA and CDR2 SQIVND (reference sequence). This CDR3 has 15 residues. V lost 10 bases and J 0 bases, leaving 16 bases between the germline ends. The CDR3, as DNA: TGTGCCACTGAAATGGGACCGAATAGCAATCAGCCCCAGCATTTT. It codes for CATEMGPNSNQPQHF. The variable domain in full, completed from reference TRBV19 and TRBJ1-5, reads DGGITQSPKYLFRKEGQNVTLSCEQNLNHDAMYWYRQDPGQGLRLIYYSQIVNDFQKGDIAEGYSVSREKKESFPLTVTSAQKNPTAFYLCATEMGPNSNQPQHFGDGTRLSIL.

This chain joins TRBV14 and TRBJ2-2; 16 positions match TRBD2. With V trimmed by 4 bases and J by 5 bases, 10 bases remained unmatched. Germline loops: CDR1 SGHDN, CDR2 FVKESK. CDR3 length: 19 amino acids. The CDR3 DNA follows: TGTGCCAGCAGCCCATCGGGACTAGCGGGAGGGCCAGTTACCGGGGAGCTGTTTTTT. It codes for CASSPSGLAGGPVTGELFF. Full variable domain (outside the CDR3, taken from reference TRBV14 and TRBJ2-2): EAGVTQFPSHSVIEKGQTVTLRCDPISGHDNLYWYRRVMGKEIKFLLHFVKESKQDESGMPNNRFLAERTGGTYSTLKVQPAELEDSGVYFCASSPSGLAGGPVTGELFFGEGSRLTVL.

The chain couples TRBV1 to TRBJ2-1. TRBV1 is a recognized pseudogene. The CDR3 has 17 amino acids. The CDR3 loop is CTSSQELKREYYNEQFF. The CDR3, as DNA: TGCACCAGCAGCCAAGAGTTGAAGCGGGAGTACTACAATGAGCAGTTCTTC.

The chain has TRBV29-1 and TRBJ2-1; TRBD1 matches 7 bases. The CDR3 is 16 residues long. Germline values: CDR1 SQVTM, CDR2 ANQGSEA. Trimming at V came to 0 bases and at J to 6 bases, leaving 11 bases not matched to a gene. The CDR3 protein is CSVEDPIEGAPNEQFF. In DNA form, the CDR3 reads TGCAGCGTTGAAGACCCCATTGAGGGGGCCCCCAATGAGCAGTTCTTC.

The chain has TRBV27 and TRBJ1-3; TRBD1 matches 9 bases. Trimming cost V 2 bases and J 7 bases; bases outside gene matches: 0. Germline assignment: CDR1 MNHEY and CDR2 SMNVEV (reference sequence). The CDR3 is made up of 13 amino acids. CDR3 nucleotides: TGTGCCAGCAGTTTAGGACAGGGGAACACCATATATTTT. Amino acid sequence: CASSLGQGNTIYF.

A single count supports this clonotype. This chain joins TRBV7-8 and TRBJ2-5, with 8 bases matching TRBD2. Trimming at V came to 1 base and at J to 5 bases, leaving 9 bases not matched to a gene. CDR1 and CDR2 from the germline V gene are SGHVS and FQNEAQ. CDR3 length equals 16 residues. The CDR3 loop reads CASSLEGGLAGETQYF. In nucleotides, the CDR3 is TGTGCCAGCAGCTTAGAAGGAGGACTAGCCGGGGAGACCCAGTACTTC.

The V call is TRBV27, the J call TRBJ1-5; D not resolved. Germline CDR1 MNHEY, CDR2 SMNVEV (reference sequence). This CDR3 has 14 amino acids. The germline V and J ends were trimmed by 3 bases and 6 bases, with 12 bases remaining between them. The CDR3 loop is CASSFGPGSQPQHF. In nucleotides, the CDR3 is TGTGCCAGCAGTTTCGGACCGGGGAGTCAGCCCCAGCATTTT.

The chain couples TRBV7-2 to TRBJ1-1; 7 nucleotides agree with TRBD1. With 1 base clipped from V and 0 bases from J, the junction kept 5 bases outside the gene matches. CDR3 length: 16 amino acids. Germline lookup yields CDR1 SGHTA and CDR2 FQGNSA. The CDR3 loop is CASSLDRDSMNTEAFF. In DNA form, the CDR3 reads TGTGCCAGCAGCTTAGACCGGGACAGCATGAACACTGAAGCTTTCTTT.

This chain uses TRBV7-9 with TRBJ2-1, with D maybe TRBD1 (5 bases). The V end was cut by 0 bases, the J end by 9 bases, with 15 bases between. This CDR3 spans 15 amino acids. Germline CDR1 SEHNR, CDR2 FQNEAQ (reference sequence). The CDR3 bases are TGTGCCAGCAGCTTAGCCGCCCGTGGGGCTCGTGAGCAGTTCTTC. It is translated as CASSLAARGAREQFF. Variable domain in full (rest from reference TRBV7-9 and TRBJ2-1): DTGVSQNPRHKITKRGQNVTFRCDPISEHNRLYWYRQTLGQGPEFLTYFQNEAQLEKSRLLSDRFSAERPKGSFSTLEIQRTEQGDSAMYLCASSLAARGAREQFFGPGTRLTVL.

The CDR3 spells CASSIGLSDYNEQFF. The CDR3 DNA is TGTGCCAGTAGTATCGGGCTTTCCGACTACAATGAGCAGTTCTTC. The chain combines TRBV19 with TRBJ2-1; D gene uncertain. The CDR3 has 15 amino acids. From germline, CDR1 is LNHDA and CDR2 SQIVND (reference sequence). The V end lost 3 bases, the J end lost 3 bases, and 12 bases lay between the germline ends.

This chain joins TRBV5-4 and TRBJ2-1, with D unresolved. The CDR3 runs 14 residues. The germline CDR1 and CDR2 sequences are SGHNT and YYREEE (reference sequence). V was pared by 6 bases and J by 4 bases, with 14 bases between. The CDR3 DNA is TGTGCCAGCACCGGCTTTGGGTCATACAATGAGCAGTTCTTC. This codes for CASTGFGSYNEQFF.

This clonotype occurred once. CDR3 in amino acids: CASSEYSDRPYEQYF. The CDR3 bases are TGTGCCAGCAGTGAATACTCGGACCGTCCCTACGAGCAGTACTTC. The chain is built from TRBV6-1 and TRBJ2-7; D remains unclear. V was clipped by 2 bases and J by 2 bases, with 13 bases between them. Germline CDR1 MNHNS, CDR2 SASEGT. The CDR3 extends over 15 amino acids.

This chain connects TRBV4-2 to TRBJ2-7; no definite D call. Trimming cost V 2 bases and J 3 bases, with 14 bases left between them. Germline values: CDR1 LGHNA, CDR2 YNFKEQ. This CDR3 comprises 15 residues. DNA for the CDR3: TGTGCCAGCAGCCAATTCAACGGTAAGGTCTACGAGCAGTACTTC. Encoded protein: CASSQFNGKVYEQYF.

The chain has TRBV29-1 and TRBJ1-1; TRBD1 is a possible D gene (6 bases). CDR1 is SQVTM and CDR2 is ANQGSEA in the germline V gene. The V gene lost 2 bases and the J gene lost 4 bases, with 8 bases spanning the gap. The CDR3 is made up of 12 amino acids. The CDR3 here is CSVEKGGTEAFF. The DNA for the CDR3 is TGCAGCGTTGAAAAGGGGGGCACTGAAGCTTTCTTT.

V is TRBV18 and J is TRBJ2-2; the match to TRBD1 covers 8 bases. V lost 5 bases and J lost 4; bases outside the gene matches: 9. The CDR3 is 16 amino acids. Germline assignment: CDR1 KGHSH and CDR2 LQKENI. In DNA form, the CDR3 reads TGTGCCAGCTCAGCCCGACAGGGGATATCCACCGGGGAGCTGTTTTTT. Its translation: CASSARQGISTGELFF.